The 24 T cell receptor beta chains given below trace back to one sample, sequenced in a study of cytomegalovirus exposure and HLA in healthy donors. PCR employed 60 Vbeta and 13 Jbeta primers. Profiled with immunoSEQ multiplex PCR; TCRdb holds only in-frame clones, not every one. The profile shows some 38,000 clones, 45% to 55% of them singletons. Sequencing used PBMCs. The source of these receptors is a woman aged 40 to 55 in good health and CMV-seropositive.

This clone was detected only a few times. The V and J genes are TRBV18 and TRBJ1-5; 8 nucleotides align to TRBD1. J was trimmed by 5 bases and V by 2 bases; bases with no gene match: 8. This CDR3 has 16 residues. Germline assignment: CDR1 KGHSH and CDR2 LQKENI. CDR3 bases: TGTGCCAGCTCACCAGGTCAGGGGGCCAACGATCAGCCCCAGCATTTT. Translation: CASSPGQGANDQPQHF.

This clone occurred a few times. The V call is TRBV30, the J call TRBJ1-1, with 8 bases fitting TRBD1. The V gene end was trimmed by 5 bases and the J gene end by 5 bases; junction bases not matched to a gene: 7. The CDR3 totals 13 residues. The V gene's germline CDR1 is GTSNPN and CDR2 SVGIG (reference sequence). CDR3 protein: CAWDTGGGTEAFF. The CDR3 region has the DNA TGTGCCTGGGACACAGGGGGAGGTACTGAAGCTTTCTTT.

The rearrangement uses TRBV2 and TRBJ2-7; TRBD1 matches at 7 bases. CDR3 length equals 13 residues. Germline lookup yields CDR1 SNHLY and CDR2 FYNNEI. V was clipped by 6 bases and J by 2 bases; unmatched bases: 4. The CDR3 loop is CASRRQGTYEQYF. The CDR3 DNA is TGTGCCAGCAGGCGACAGGGAACCTACGAGCAGTACTTC.

The sample holds one count of this clone. J is TRBJ1-5 and V is TRBV5-4; D remains unclear. The CDR3 extends over 13 amino acids. Trimming removed 2 bases from V and 7 bases from J, with 10 bases in between. From germline, CDR1 is SGHNT and CDR2 YYREEE (reference sequence). The CDR3 spells CASSFDSGQPQHF. CDR3 nucleotide sequence: TGTGCCAGCAGCTTTGATTCCGGGCAGCCCCAGCATTTT.

The rearrangement joins TRBV9 to TRBJ2-1; D gene unclear. CDR3 length: 13 amino acids. Per germline, CDR1 SGDLS and CDR2 YYNGEE. V was shortened by 4 bases and J by 3 bases, with 8 bases between the two germline ends. The CDR3 here is CASSLEYYNEQFF. DNA for the CDR3: TGTGCCAGCAGCCTGGAGTACTACAATGAGCAGTTCTTC. Looking up the rest from reference TRBV9 and TRBJ2-1 gives the full variable domain: DSGVTQTPKHLITATGQRVTLRCSPRSGDLSVYWYQQSLDQGLQFLIQYYNGEERAKGNILERFSAQQFPDLHSELNLSSLELGDSALYFCASSLEYYNEQFFGPGTRLTVL.

CDR3 coding DNA: TGTGCCAGCAGTCAACTGAACTACAATGAGCAGTTCTTC. Translation: CASSQLNYNEQFF. The chain couples TRBV28 to TRBJ2-1; D remains ambiguous. CDR3 length equals 13 residues. Germline CDR1 is MDHEN and CDR2 is SYDVKM. The V end lost 5 bases, the J end lost 3 bases, and 8 bases lay between the germline ends.

The chain has TRBV5-1 and TRBJ2-7; TRBD1 matches 7 bases. After removal of 4 bases from V and 5 bases from J, the junction contained 12 bases not matched to a gene. This CDR3 is 15 amino acids long. Germline V gene lookup returns CDR1 SGHRS and CDR2 YFSETQ. For the CDR3, the DNA is TGCGCCAGCAGCCTGGCGACAGGGAAGAGCCACGAGCAGTACTTC. Its translation: CASSLATGKSHEQYF.

The chain links TRBV7-2 to TRBJ2-7, with 8 positions matching TRBD2. The germline V gene encodes CDR1 SGHTA and CDR2 FQGNSA. This CDR3 is 14 amino acids long. V lost 1 base, J lost 3 bases, and 2 bases stayed unmatched. For the CDR3, the DNA is TGTGCCAGCAGCTTAGGAGCGGGGGACTACGAGCAGTACTTC. It specifies CASSLGAGDYEQYF.

The rearrangement uses TRBV28 and TRBJ1-2, with 9 nucleotides matching TRBD1. The CDR3 runs 14 residues. Trimming took 8 bases from V and 4 from J; bases not matched to a gene: 8. From germline, CDR1 is MDHEN and CDR2 SYDVKM. CDR3 sequence (DNA): TGTGCCAGCGAGGGGACAGGGACGGTCTATGGCTACACCTTC. Its protein product is CASEGTGTVYGYTF.

The genes are TRBV10-3 and TRBJ1-4, with 9 nucleotides matching TRBD1. Germline V gene lookup returns CDR1 ENHRY and CDR2 SYGVKD. The CDR3 runs to 15 residues. The V and J ends lost 2 bases and 10 bases, in that order; junction bases with no gene match: 8. As DNA, the CDR3 is TGTGCCATCAGTGAGGGGACAGGGACTGGGGGAAAACTGTTTTTT. Translation gives CAISEGTGTGGKLFF.

The rearrangement links TRBV14 to TRBJ2-2, with D hard to call. This CDR3 spans 17 amino acids. Between the trimmed V and J ends, which lost 2 bases and 1 base, there was a span of 14 bases. Germline CDR1 is SGHDN and CDR2 is FVKESK. The CDR3 DNA follows: TGTGCCAGCAGCCAATATTACGGTCCTGTGAACACCGGGGAGCTGTTTTTT. Translation: CASSQYYGPVNTGELFF. Complete variable domain (other parts from reference TRBV14 and TRBJ2-2): EAGVTQFPSHSVIEKGQTVTLRCDPISGHDNLYWYRRVMGKEIKFLLHFVKESKQDESGMPNNRFLAERTGGTYSTLKVQPAELEDSGVYFCASSQYYGPVNTGELFFGEGSRLTVL.

V and J are TRBV5-6 and TRBJ2-2, with unresolved D. CDR1 is SGHDT, CDR2 YYEEEE, per germline. The V and J ends lost 4 bases and 0 bases respectively, with 7 bases between them. This CDR3 contains 14 residues. For the CDR3, the DNA is TGTGCCAGCAGCCGAACAGCGAACACCGGGGAGCTGTTTTTT. Amino acid sequence: CASSRTANTGELFF.

This clone has just a few counts. The chain is built from TRBV5-6 and TRBJ2-2, with a possible D match to TRBD1 (5 bases). Germline V gene lookup returns CDR1 SGHDT and CDR2 YYEEEE. The V end was cut by 7 bases, the J end by 5 bases, with 15 bases between. The CDR3 has 14 residues. The DNA for the CDR3 is TGTGCCAGCTCCAGGCAGGGAATTACCGGGGAGCTGTTTTTT. This gives the protein CASSRQGITGELFF.

The V call is TRBV27, the J call TRBJ2-5; TRBD2 matches at 8 bases. There are 14 residues in the CDR3. Per the germline V gene, CDR1 is MNHEY and CDR2 is SMNVEV (reference sequence). V shed 2 bases and J 5 bases; nucleotides not matched to a gene: 4. DNA for the CDR3: TGTGCCAGCAGTTTAACTAGCGGAAGGGAGACCCAGTACTTC. Amino acids: CASSLTSGRETQYF.

This chain joins TRBV2 and TRBJ2-7; D perhaps matches TRBD2 (7 bases). V was pared by 7 bases and J by 7 bases, with 14 bases between. Germline values: CDR1 SNHLY, CDR2 FYNNEI. The CDR3 consists of 12 residues. CDR3 DNA: TGTGCCAGCAAGAGCAGGGGAGGGGAGCAGTACTTC. It specifies CASKSRGGEQYF. The full variable domain, in which reference TRBV2 and TRBJ2-7 provide the parts outside the CDR3, is EPEVTQTPSHQVTQMGQEVILRCVPISNHLYFYWYRQILGQKVEFLVSFYNNEISEKSEIFDDQFSVERPDGSNFTLKIRSTKLEDSAMYFCASKSRGGEQYFGPGTRLTVT.

This clone appeared once. The V call is TRBV28, the J call TRBJ1-5; 8 bases are a match to TRBD1. The CDR3 is made up of 12 amino acids. CDR1 and CDR2 from the germline V gene are MDHEN and SYDVKM. Trimming at V came to 7 bases and at J to 6 bases, leaving 2 bases not matched to a gene. The CDR3 nucleotides read TGTGCCAGCATCACAGGGGGTCAGCCCCAGCATTTT. Its protein product is CASITGGQPQHF. Using reference TRBV28 and TRBJ1-5 for the parts outside the CDR3, the full variable domain is DVKVTQSSRYLVKRTGEKVFLECVQDMDHENMFWYRQDPGLGLRLIYFSYDVKMKEKGDIPEGYSVSREKKERFSLILESASTNQTSMYLCASITGGQPQHFGDGTRLSIL.

The chain employs TRBV9 and TRBJ1-5; 7 nucleotides match TRBD1. Looked up from germline, CDR1 is SGDLS and CDR2 is YYNGEE. Trimming removed 0 bases from V and 6 bases from J; junction bases left unmatched: 6. CDR3 size: 15 residues. CDR3: CASSVGWQGGQPQHF. The CDR3 coding sequence is TGTGCCAGCAGCGTAGGGTGGCAGGGGGGTCAGCCCCAGCATTTT.

This chain's CDR3 is CASSEGRGQETQYF. The CDR3 DNA reads TGTGCCAGCAGTGAGGGCAGGGGCCAAGAGACCCAGTACTTC. The chain employs TRBV2 and TRBJ2-5; weak D call: TRBD1 (6 bases). The CDR3 runs to 14 residues. CDR1 is SNHLY, CDR2 FYNNEI, per germline. Trimming left V 3 bases short and J 1 base short, with 9 bases between. Full variable domain (rest looked up from reference TRBV2 and TRBJ2-5): EPEVTQTPSHQVTQMGQEVILRCVPISNHLYFYWYRQILGQKVEFLVSFYNNEISEKSEIFDDQFSVERPDGSNFTLKIRSTKLEDSAMYFCASSEGRGQETQYFGPGTRLLVL.

The V gene is TRBV19, the J gene TRBJ2-5; tentative D call: TRBD2 (6 bases). The V and J ends lost 6 bases and 1 base respectively, with 12 bases between them. Germline CDR1 is LNHDA and CDR2 is SQIVND (reference sequence). The CDR3 is made up of 14 amino acids. The CDR3 coding sequence is TGTGCCAGTAGCTCCCGGGACTTCCAAGAGACCCAGTACTTC. This gives the protein CASSSRDFQETQYF.

The V call is TRBV15, the J call TRBJ1-1, with a weak D call TRBD1 (6 bases). The CDR3 runs to 15 residues. Germline CDR1 reads LNHNV; CDR2 reads YYDKDF (reference sequence). V was clipped by 0 bases and J by 3 bases, with 11 bases between them. CDR3 DNA: TGTGCCACCAGCAGAGACAGGGGCTGGGACACTGAAGCTTTCTTT. It yields the protein CATSRDRGWDTEAFF.

This clone was seen a single time. This sequence joins TRBV2 and TRBJ2-1; a weak D match, TRBD2 (5 bases). Trimming took off 6 bases at V and 0 bases at J, with 18 bases between the two ends. The CDR3 consists of 17 residues. Germline CDR1 reads SNHLY; CDR2 reads FYNNEI. The CDR3 protein is CASRPRRATNSYNEQFF. The CDR3 DNA sequence: TGTGCCAGCAGACCGAGGCGGGCGACAAACTCCTACAATGAGCAGTTCTTC.

The chain combines TRBV2 with TRBJ2-5; D may be TRBD2 (6 bases). The CDR3 has 14 residues. The germline CDR1 and CDR2 sequences are SNHLY and FYNNEI. Deletions cut 1 base from V and 5 bases from J, with 11 bases between. Here the CDR3 reads CASSEVAGGETQYF. CDR3 DNA sequence: TGTGCCAGCAGTGAAGTAGCTGGAGGGGAGACCCAGTACTTC.

CDR3 sequence: CASTGGRGTQYF. CDR3 nucleotide sequence: TGTGCCAGCACGGGGGGGAGGGGGACCCAGTACTTC. J is TRBJ2-5 and V is TRBV7-8; 8 positions agree with TRBD2. Trimming cost V 7 bases and J 7 bases; bases outside gene matches: 5. This CDR3 has 12 residues. Germline V gives CDR1 SGHVS, CDR2 FQNEAQ.

This clone was observed a few times. The gene calls are TRBV7-9 and TRBJ2-2, with D maybe TRBD1 (6 bases). The V end lost 6 bases, the J end lost 1 base, and 12 bases lay between the germline ends. Germline lookup yields CDR1 SEHNR and CDR2 FQNEAQ (reference sequence). The CDR3 runs to 15 residues. Here the CDR3 reads CASRSLQGNTGELFF. CDR3 DNA sequence: TGTGCCAGCAGGTCCCTACAGGGGAACACCGGGGAGCTGTTTTTT.